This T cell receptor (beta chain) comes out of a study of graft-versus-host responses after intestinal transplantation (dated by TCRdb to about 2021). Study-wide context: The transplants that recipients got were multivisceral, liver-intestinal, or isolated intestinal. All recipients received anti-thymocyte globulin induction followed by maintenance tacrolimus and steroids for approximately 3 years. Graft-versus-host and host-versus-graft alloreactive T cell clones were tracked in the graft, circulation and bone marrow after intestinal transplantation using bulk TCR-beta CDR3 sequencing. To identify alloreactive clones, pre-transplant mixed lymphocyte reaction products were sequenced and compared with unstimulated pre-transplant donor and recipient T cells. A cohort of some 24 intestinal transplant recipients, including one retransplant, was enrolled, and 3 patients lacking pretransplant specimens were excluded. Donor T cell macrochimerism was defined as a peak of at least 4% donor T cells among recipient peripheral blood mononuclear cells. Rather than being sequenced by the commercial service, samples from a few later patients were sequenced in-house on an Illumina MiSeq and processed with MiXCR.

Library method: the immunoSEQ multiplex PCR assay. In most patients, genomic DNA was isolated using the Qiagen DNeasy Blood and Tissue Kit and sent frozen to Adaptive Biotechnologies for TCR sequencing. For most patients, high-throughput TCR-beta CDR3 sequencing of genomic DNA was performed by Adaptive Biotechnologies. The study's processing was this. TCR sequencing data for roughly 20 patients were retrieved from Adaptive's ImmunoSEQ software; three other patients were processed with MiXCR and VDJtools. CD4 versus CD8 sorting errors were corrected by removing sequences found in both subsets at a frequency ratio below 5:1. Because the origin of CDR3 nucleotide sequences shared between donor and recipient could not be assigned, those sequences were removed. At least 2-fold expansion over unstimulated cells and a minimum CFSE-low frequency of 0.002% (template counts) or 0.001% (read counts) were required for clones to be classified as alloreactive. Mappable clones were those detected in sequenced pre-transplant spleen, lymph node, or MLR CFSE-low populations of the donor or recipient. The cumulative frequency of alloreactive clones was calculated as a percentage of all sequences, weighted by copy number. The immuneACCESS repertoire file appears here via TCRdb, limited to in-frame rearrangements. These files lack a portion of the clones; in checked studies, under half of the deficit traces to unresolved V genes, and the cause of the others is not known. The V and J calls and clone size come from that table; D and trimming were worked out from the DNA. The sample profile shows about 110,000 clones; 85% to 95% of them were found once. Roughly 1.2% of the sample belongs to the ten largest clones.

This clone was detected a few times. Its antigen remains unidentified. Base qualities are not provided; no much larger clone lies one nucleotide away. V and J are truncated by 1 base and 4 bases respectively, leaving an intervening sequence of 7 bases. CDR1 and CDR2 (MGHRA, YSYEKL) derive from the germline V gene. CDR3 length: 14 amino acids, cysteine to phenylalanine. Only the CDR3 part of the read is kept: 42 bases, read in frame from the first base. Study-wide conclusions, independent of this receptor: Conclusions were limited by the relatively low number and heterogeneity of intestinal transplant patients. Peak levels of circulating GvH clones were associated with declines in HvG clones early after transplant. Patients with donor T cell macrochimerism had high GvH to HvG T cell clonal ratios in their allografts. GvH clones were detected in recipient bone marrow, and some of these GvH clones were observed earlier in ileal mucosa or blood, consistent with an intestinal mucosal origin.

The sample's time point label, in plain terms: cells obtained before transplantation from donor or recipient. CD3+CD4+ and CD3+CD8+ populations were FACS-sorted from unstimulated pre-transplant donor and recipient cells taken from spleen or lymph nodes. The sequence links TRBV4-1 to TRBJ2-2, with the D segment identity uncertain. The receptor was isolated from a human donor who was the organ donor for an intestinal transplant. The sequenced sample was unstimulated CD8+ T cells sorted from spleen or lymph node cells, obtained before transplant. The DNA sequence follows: TGCGCCAGCAGCCAAGTCATAGGCACCGGGGAGCTGTTTTTT. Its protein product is CASSQVIGTGELFF.